This note documents a single T cell receptor beta chain sequence. This sample was included in a study of control samples from healthy donors and cancer patients. The protocol was immunoSEQ multiplex PCR, while the TCRdb copy is restricted to in-frame clones and leaves out a portion. The data contain about 51,000 clones, over 70% of them singletons. The CDR3 length is 13 residues. Trimming shortened V by 5 bases and J by 5 bases, and 11 bases separated the two germline ends. CDR1 SGHAT and CDR2 FQNNGV come from the germline V gene. The chain recombines TRBV11-2 with TRBJ2-3; the D is unclear. What was sequenced was blood. The source of this sequence is a man aged 70 or older in good health. The CDR3 nucleotides read TGTGCCAGCAGCCCAACAACCATAGATACGCAGTATTTT. This codes for CASSPTTIDTQYF.